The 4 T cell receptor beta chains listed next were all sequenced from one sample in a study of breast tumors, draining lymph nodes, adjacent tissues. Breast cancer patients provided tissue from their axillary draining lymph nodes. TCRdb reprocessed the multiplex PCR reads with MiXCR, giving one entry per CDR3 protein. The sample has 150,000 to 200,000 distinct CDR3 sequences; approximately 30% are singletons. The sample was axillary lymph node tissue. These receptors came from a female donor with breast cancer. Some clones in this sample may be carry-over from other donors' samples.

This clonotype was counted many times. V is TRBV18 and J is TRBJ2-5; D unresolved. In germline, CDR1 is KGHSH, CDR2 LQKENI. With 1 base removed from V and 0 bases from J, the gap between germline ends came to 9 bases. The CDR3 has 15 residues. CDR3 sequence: CASSPRSGNQETQYF. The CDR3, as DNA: TGTGCCAGCTCACCACGTTCAGGAAACCAAGAGACCCAGTACTTC.

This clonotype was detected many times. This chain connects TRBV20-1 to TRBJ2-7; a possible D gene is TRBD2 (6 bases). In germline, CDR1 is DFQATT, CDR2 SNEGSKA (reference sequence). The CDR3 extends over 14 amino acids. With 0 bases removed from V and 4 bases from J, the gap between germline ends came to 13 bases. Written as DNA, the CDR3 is TGCAGTGCTAGAGATGGGGGGAGGAGGTACGAGCAGTACTTC. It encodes CSARDGGRRYEQYF.

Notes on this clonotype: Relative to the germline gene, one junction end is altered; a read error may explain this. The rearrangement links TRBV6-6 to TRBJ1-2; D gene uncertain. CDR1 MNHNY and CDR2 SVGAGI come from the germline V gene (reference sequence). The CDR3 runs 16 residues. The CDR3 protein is CASSHSLTHQDYGYTF. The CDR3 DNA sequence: TGTGCCAGCAGTCACTCGCTCACCCACCAGGACTATGGCTACACCTTC.

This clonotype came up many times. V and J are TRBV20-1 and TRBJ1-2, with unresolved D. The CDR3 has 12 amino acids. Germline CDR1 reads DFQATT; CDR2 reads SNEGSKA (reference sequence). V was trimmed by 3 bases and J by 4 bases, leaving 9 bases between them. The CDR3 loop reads CSASRSIYGYTF. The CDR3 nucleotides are TGCAGTGCTAGCCGGTCGATCTATGGCTACACCTTC.